Listed below are T cell receptor beta chains from one sample, sequenced in a study of control samples from healthy donors and cancer patients. Libraries were prepared by immunoSEQ multiplex PCR; TCRdb keeps only in-frame clonotypes and omits some of them. This sample carries about 15,000 clones, about 87% of them seen once, and the ten largest clones take 9.5% to 13%. Specimen: PBMCs. The receptors derive from a woman aged 70-85 years with colorectal cancer. The CDR3 runs from the conserved cysteine through the conserved F or W. A D gene is named only where the DNA matches it firmly. Rows may omit the clone size; those that give it use once, few, many or a size class.

clone size | J gene | D gene | V gene | CDR3 protein | CDR3 DNA
NA | TRBJ2-1 | NA | TRBV6-2/TRBV6-3 | CASSQGIEQFF | TGTGCCAGCAGTCAGGGGATTGAGCAGTTCTTC
NA | TRBJ1-6 | NA | TRBV27 | CASSFRGNFGKRF | TGTGCCAGCAGTTTCCGCGGGAATTTCGGCAAAAGGTTT
few | TRBJ1-2 | TRBD1 | TRBV14 | CASSQGTGTGYTF | TGTGCCAGCAGCCAAGGGACAGGGACTGGCTACACCTTC
NA | TRBJ1-6 | TRBD1 | TRBV11-3 | CASSLDRWGSNNSPLHF | TGTGCCAGCAGCTTGGACAGGTGGGGGAGTAATAATTCACCCCTCCACTTT
NA | TRBJ1-2 | NA | TRBV6-5 | CASSPDRIYNYGYTF | TGTGCCAGCAGTCCCGACAGGATTTATAACTATGGCTACACCTTC
NA | TRBJ1-1 | NA | TRBV19 | CASRPQNTEAFF | TGTGCCAGTAGGCCACAGAACACTGAAGCTTTCTTT
NA | TRBJ2-1 | TRBD2 | TRBV9 | CASSVGVAGRQFF | TGTGCCAGCAGCGTAGGGGTAGCGGGTAGGCAGTTCTTC
NA | TRBJ2-2 | NA | TRBV2 | CASVHSRAGELFF | TGTGCCAGCGTGCACAGTCGCGCCGGGGAGCTGTTTTTT
NA | TRBJ1-4 | NA | TRBV6-4 | CASSPERGEKLFF | TGTGCCAGCAGCCCGGAGAGGGGTGAAAAACTGTTTTTT
once | TRBJ2-3 | NA | TRBV21-1 | CASSKRLGLGTDTQYF | TGTGCCAGCAGCAAAAGGTTGGGCCTGGGGACAGATACGCAGTATTTT
NA | TRBJ2-7 | TRBD2 | TRBV6-5 | CASRQPSGRGGEQYF | TGTGCCAGCAGGCAGCCTAGCGGGAGAGGAGGCGAGCAGTACTTC
NA | TRBJ2-5 | TRBD2 | TRBV19 | CASSPSGAGVGETQYF | TGTGCCAGTAGTCCCTCGGGAGCGGGAGTCGGAGAGACCCAGTACTTC
NA | TRBJ2-5 | NA | TRBV15 | CATSLGLETQYF | TGTGCCACCAGCCTAGGTCTGGAGACCCAGTACTTC
NA | TRBJ2-7 | NA | TRBV5-6 | CASSREVGEQYF | TGTGCCAGCAGCCGTGAGGTGGGCGAGCAGTACTTC
NA | TRBJ2-7 | NA | TRBV15 | CATSRGFYEQYF | TGTGCCACCAGCAGGGGGTTCTACGAGCAGTACTTC
NA | TRBJ2-5 | NA | TRBV7-8 | CASSSLTLGETQYF | TGTGCCAGCAGCTCTCTCACCCTGGGAGAGACCCAGTACTTC
NA | TRBJ2-7 | NA | TRBV3-1/TRBV3-2 | CASSQQGYEQYF | TGTGCCAGCAGCCAACAGGGATACGAGCAGTACTTC
few | TRBJ1-5 | NA | TRBV7-4 | CASSLSEVIIWSNQPQHF | TGTGCCAGCAGCTTAAGCGAGGTCATTATATGGAGCAATCAGCCCCAGCATTTT
NA | TRBJ2-5 | TRBD2 | TRBV11-1 | CASSLGTRGETQYF | TGTGCCAGCAGCCTGGGGACTAGGGGAGAGACCCAGTACTTC
NA | TRBJ2-2 | NA | TRBV5-1 | CASSLQGDSTGELFF | TGCGCCAGCAGCTTGCAAGGGGACTCCACCGGGGAGCTGTTTTTT
NA | TRBJ2-7 | TRBD1 | TRBV11-3 | CASSPYGTGHEQYF | TGTGCCAGCAGCCCGTACGGGACAGGGCACGAGCAGTACTTC
NA | TRBJ2-2 | NA | TRBV4-2 | CASSPPSADTGELFF | TGTGCCAGCAGCCCCCCAAGCGCAGACACCGGGGAGCTGTTTTTT
NA | TRBJ2-2 | NA | TRBV11-2 | CADSNTGELFF | TGTGCCGATTCGAACACCGGGGAGCTGTTTTTT
NA | TRBJ2-1 | NA | TRBV2 | CASSERGLIDNEQFF | TGTGCCAGCAGTGAAAGGGGACTCATCGACAATGAGCAGTTCTTC
few | TRBJ2-2 | NA | TRBV6-5 | CASSPSGNTGELFF | TGTGCCAGCAGCCCCAGCGGGAACACCGGGGAGCTGTTTTTT
NA | TRBJ1-6 | NA | TRBV4-3 | CASSQDGGRNSPLHF | TGCGCCAGCAGCCAAGATGGGGGTAGAAATTCACCCCTCCACTTT
NA | TRBJ2-7 | TRBD2 | TRBV7-2 | CASSPRTSGASYEQYF | TGTGCCAGCAGCCCTCGGACTAGCGGGGCCTCCTACGAGCAGTACTTC
NA | TRBJ2-7 | NA | TRBV9 | CASSASGLPAHEQYF | TGTGCCAGCAGCGCTTCCGGCCTTCCGGCACACGAGCAGTACTTC
NA | TRBJ1-2 | NA | TRBV18 | CASSQGSNYGYTF | TGTGCCAGCTCCCAGGGTTCTAACTATGGCTACACCTTC
NA | TRBJ1-6 | NA | TRBV19 | CASSIDQGNGSPLHF | TGTGCCAGTAGTATAGACCAGGGTAACGGTTCACCCCTCCACTTT
NA | TRBJ1-2 | NA | TRBV6-2/TRBV6-3 | CASSPSWGRGPHNYGYTF | TGTGCCAGCAGTCCCTCCTGGGGGCGCGGGCCCCATAACTATGGCTACACCTTC
NA | TRBJ2-2 | NA | TRBV4-3 | CASSQEPGANTGELFF | TGCGCCAGCAGCCAAGAACCGGGGGCGAACACCGGGGAGCTGTTTTTT
NA | TRBJ2-1 | NA | TRBV19 | CASSIGRNMYNEQFF | TGTGCCAGTAGTATAGGAAGGAACATGTACAATGAGCAGTTCTTC
NA | TRBJ1-2 | NA | TRBV29-1 | CSVEDPCRAVSSIYGYTF | TGCAGCGTTGAAGACCCATGCAGGGCCGTCTCTTCGATTTATGGCTACACCTTC
NA | TRBJ2-6 | NA | TRBV27 | CASSPIDTFSGANVLTF | TGTGCCAGCAGTCCTATTGACACCTTCTCTGGGGCCAACGTCCTGACTTTC
NA | TRBJ1-4 | NA | TRBV25-1 | CASSVGGSTNEKLFF | TGTGCCAGCAGTGTCGGGGGGTCAACTAATGAAAAACTGTTTTTT
large | TRBJ2-7 | NA | TRBV4-3 | CASSQDRYSSYEQYF | TGCGCCAGCAGCCAAGATCGCTACAGCTCCTACGAGCAGTACTTC
NA | TRBJ1-1 | NA | TRBV19 | CASSTVFTGYTEAFF | TGTGCCAGTAGTACCGTCTTCACAGGGTACACTGAAGCTTTCTTT
NA | TRBJ2-1 | NA | TRBV9 | CASSAYGTYNEQFF | TGTGCCAGCAGCGCCTACGGGACATACAATGAGCAGTTCTTC
NA | TRBJ1-5 | NA | TRBV19 | CASTPTDQRQPQHF | TGTGCCAGTACCCCGACCGACCAACGTCAGCCCCAGCATTTT
NA | TRBJ1-1 | TRBD1 | TRBV18 | CASSIDRGAEAFF | TGTGCCAGCTCGATCGACAGGGGCGCTGAAGCTTTCTTT
once | TRBJ1-4 | TRBD1 | TRBV7-9 | CASSPGQWGEKLFF | TGTGCCAGCAGCCCGGGACAGTGGGGTGAAAAACTGTTTTTT
once | TRBJ1-1 | NA | TRBV18 | CASSPGRQAGAEAFF | TGTGCCAGCTCCCCGGGACGGCAGGCGGGGGCTGAAGCTTTCTTT
few | TRBJ1-1 | TRBD1 | TRBV7-8 | CASSPGQGLTEAFF | TGTGCCAGCAGCCCTGGACAGGGTCTCACTGAAGCTTTCTTT
NA | TRBJ2-7 | TRBD1 | TRBV3-1/TRBV3-2 | CASSQEDRGMEQYF | TGTGCCAGCAGCCAAGAGGACAGGGGTATGGAGCAGTACTTC
NA | TRBJ2-3 | TRBD1 | TRBV6-5 | CASSSRTGYSDAQYF | TGTGCCAGCAGTTCCCGGACAGGGTACTCAGATGCGCAGTATTTT
NA | TRBJ1-3 | NA | TRBV5-4 | CASSSVASGNTIYF | TGTGCCAGCAGCTCGGTAGCGAGTGGAAACACCATATATTTT
NA | TRBJ2-3 | NA | TRBV11-1 | CASSKLGNFLLDTQYF | TGTGCCAGCAGCAAACTTGGGAACTTCCTGCTGGATACGCAGTATTTT
NA | TRBJ2-1 | NA | TRBV6-6 | CASSRTPGLSSYNEQFF | TGTGCCAGCAGTCGAACACCGGGACTCTCCTCCTACAATGAGCAGTTCTTC
NA | TRBJ2-4 | TRBD1 | TRBV19 | CASSIGDRLAKNIQYF | TGTGCCAGTAGTATTGGGGACAGGCTAGCCAAAAACATTCAGTACTTC
NA | TRBJ2-5 | TRBD1 | TRBV4-3 | CASSQTGGQETQYF | TGCGCCAGCAGCCAGACAGGGGGCCAGGAGACCCAGTACTTC
NA | TRBJ1-3 | NA | TRBV19 | CASSFSGNTIYF | TGTGCCAGTAGCTTCTCTGGAAACACCATATATTTT
NA | TRBJ1-1 | NA | TRBV29-1 | CSVPPRTEAFF | TGCAGCGTTCCCCCCCGGACTGAAGCTTTCTTT
NA | TRBJ1-1 | NA | TRBV3-1/TRBV3-2 | CASSLLPDYGGRTTTEAFF | TGTGCCAGCAGCCTTTTACCGGATTACGGAGGACGAACGACGACTGAAGCTTTCTTT